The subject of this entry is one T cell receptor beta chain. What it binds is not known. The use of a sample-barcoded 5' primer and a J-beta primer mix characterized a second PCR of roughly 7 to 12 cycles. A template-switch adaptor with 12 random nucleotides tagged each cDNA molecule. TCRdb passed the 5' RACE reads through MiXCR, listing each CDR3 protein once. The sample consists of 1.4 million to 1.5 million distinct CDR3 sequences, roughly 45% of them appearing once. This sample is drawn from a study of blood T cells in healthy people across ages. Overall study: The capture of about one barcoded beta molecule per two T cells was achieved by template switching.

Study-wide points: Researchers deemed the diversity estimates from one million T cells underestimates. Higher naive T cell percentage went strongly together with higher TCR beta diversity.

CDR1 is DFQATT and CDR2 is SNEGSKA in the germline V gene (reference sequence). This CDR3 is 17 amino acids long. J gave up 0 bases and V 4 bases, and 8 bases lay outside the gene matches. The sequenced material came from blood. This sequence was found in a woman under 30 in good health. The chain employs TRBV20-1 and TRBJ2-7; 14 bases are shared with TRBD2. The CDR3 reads CSAKGLAGVTSSYEQYF. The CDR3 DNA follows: TGCAGTGCTAAGGGACTAGCGGGGGTGACAAGCTCCTACGAGCAGTACTTC.